This TCR beta chain was recovered during a study of T-cell memory formation after mild COVID-19. Study details: Largely, the TCR clusters proved donor specific.

Trimming shortened V by 2 bases and J by 6 bases, and 5 bases separated the two germline ends. Germline V gene lookup returns CDR1 SGHVS and CDR2 FQNEAQ. The CDR3 covers 12 residues. Study observations and caveats: Memory sampled before infection contained some responding clones, suggesting cross-reactive memory joined. What remained unconfirmed was the SARS-CoV-2 specificity of second-wave clones peaking on day 37. Largely, contracting CD4+ clones fell within CM and EM, and contracting CD8+ clones within EMRA.

TCRdb reprocessed the 5' RACE reads via MiXCR and lists one record per CDR3 protein. The data contain approximately 65,000 distinct CDR3 sequences, over 15% of them singletons. Only a few counts were recorded for this clonotype. Its antigen remains unidentified. The specimen was PBMCs or a T cell subset sorted from them (not recorded which). The chain couples TRBV7-8 to TRBJ2-1; D call uncertain. The TCR originated in an adult woman who had mild COVID-19 (a few samples of this study predate the infection). Cell type and time point are not known. The CDR3 DNA reads TGTGCCAGCAGCTTACATGGCAATGAGCAGTTCTTC. This codes for CASSLHGNEQFF.